One sample yielded the 2 T cell receptor beta chains listed below, sequenced in a study of blood T cell repertoires in COVID-19. The method was immunoSEQ multiplex PCR; TCRdb's version includes in-frame clones alone and lacks a portion of them. This table holds more than 300,000 clones, almost 90% found once. Sample: peripheral blood. These TCRs come from an older woman with COVID-19, enrolled during active disease.

This rearrangement joins TRBV5-1 to TRBJ2-7; 7 nucleotides agree with TRBD1. Germline loops: CDR1 SGHRS, CDR2 YFSETQ. The CDR3 totals 15 residues. V dropped 3 bases and J dropped 2; count of bases not matched to a gene: 8. CDR3 sequence reads: CASSSGTAIPYEQYF. CDR3 bases: TGCGCCAGCAGCTCAGGGACAGCGATCCCCTACGAGCAGTACTTC.

The V and J genes are TRBV30 and TRBJ1-6; D is perhaps TRBD1 (5 bases). The V gene's germline CDR1 is GTSNPN and CDR2 SVGIG (reference sequence). The CDR3 loop spans 15 amino acids. V lost 1 base, J lost 9 bases, and 16 bases lay in between. The CDR3 DNA reads TGTGCCTGGAGTGAAACACTCCACAGGAGTTCACCCCTCCACTTT. Translation gives CAWSETLHRSSPLHF.